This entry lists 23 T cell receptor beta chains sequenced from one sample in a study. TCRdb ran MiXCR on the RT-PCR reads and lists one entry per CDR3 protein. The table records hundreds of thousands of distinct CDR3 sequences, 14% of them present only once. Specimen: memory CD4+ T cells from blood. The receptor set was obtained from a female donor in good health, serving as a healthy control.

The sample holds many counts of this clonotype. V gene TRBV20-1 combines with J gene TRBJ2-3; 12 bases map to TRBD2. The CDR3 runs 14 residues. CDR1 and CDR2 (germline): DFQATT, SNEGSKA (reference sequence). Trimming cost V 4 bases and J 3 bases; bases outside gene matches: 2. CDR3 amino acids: CSAKTSGGTDTQYF. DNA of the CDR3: TGCAGTGCTAAAACTAGCGGGGGGACAGATACGCAGTATTTT.

The CDR3 DNA follows: TGTGCCAGCAGTTACCTACAGGGCTCTACCCTGCTTAACTATGGCTACACCTTC. This translates into CASSYLQGSTLLNYGYTF. The V and J genes are TRBV6-6 and TRBJ1-2, with D perhaps matching TRBD1 (6 bases). With 2 bases removed from V and 1 base from J, the gap between germline ends came to 20 bases. Germline V gene data show CDR1 as MNHNY and CDR2 as SVGAGI (reference sequence). The CDR3 runs 18 residues.

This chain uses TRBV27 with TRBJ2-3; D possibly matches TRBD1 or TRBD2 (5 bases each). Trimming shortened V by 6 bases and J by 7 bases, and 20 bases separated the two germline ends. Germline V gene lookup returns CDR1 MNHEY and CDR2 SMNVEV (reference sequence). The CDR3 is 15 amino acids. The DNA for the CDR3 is TGTGCCAGCAGCCCCGGGACGGGACGTGATCATACGCAGTATTTT. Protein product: CASSPGTGRDHTQYF.

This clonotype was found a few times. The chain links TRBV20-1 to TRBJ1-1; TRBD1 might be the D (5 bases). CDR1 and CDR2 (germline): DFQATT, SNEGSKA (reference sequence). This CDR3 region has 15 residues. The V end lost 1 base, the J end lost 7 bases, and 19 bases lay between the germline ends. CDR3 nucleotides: TGCAGTGCTAGAGGGGGCCCTAGGGGATCAGGTGAAGCTTTCTTT. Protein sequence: CSARGGPRGSGEAFF.

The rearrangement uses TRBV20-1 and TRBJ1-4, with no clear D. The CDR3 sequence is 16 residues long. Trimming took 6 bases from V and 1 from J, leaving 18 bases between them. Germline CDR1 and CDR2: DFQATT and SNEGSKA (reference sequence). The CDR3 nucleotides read TGCAGTGCCGGGCGGACCCTAGATGGAACTAATGAAAAACTGTTTTTT. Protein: CSAGRTLDGTNEKLFF.

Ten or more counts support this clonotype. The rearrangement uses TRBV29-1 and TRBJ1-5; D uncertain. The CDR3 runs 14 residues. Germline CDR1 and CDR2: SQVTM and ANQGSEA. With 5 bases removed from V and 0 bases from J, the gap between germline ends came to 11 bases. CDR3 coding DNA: TGCAGCGTTTTACAGCCTTATAGCAATCAGCCCCAGCATTTT. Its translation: CSVLQPYSNQPQHF.

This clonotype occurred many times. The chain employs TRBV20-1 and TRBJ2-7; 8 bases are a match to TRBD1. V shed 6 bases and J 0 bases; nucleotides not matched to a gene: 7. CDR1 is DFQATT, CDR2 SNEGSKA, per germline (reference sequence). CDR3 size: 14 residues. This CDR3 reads CSATRTGYSYEQYF. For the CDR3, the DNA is TGCAGTGCCACTCGGACAGGGTACTCCTACGAGCAGTACTTC.

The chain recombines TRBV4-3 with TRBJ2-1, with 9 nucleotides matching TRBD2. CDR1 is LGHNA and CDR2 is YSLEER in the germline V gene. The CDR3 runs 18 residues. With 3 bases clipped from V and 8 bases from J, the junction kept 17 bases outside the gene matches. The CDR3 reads CASSHHPTRQREDDEQFF. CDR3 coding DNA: TGCGCCAGCAGCCATCACCCCACCCGACAGCGGGAGGACGATGAGCAGTTCTTC.

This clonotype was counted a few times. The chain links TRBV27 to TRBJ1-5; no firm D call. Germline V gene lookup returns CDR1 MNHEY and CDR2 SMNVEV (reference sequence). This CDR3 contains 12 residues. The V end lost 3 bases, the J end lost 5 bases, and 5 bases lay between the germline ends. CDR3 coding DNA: TGTGCCAGCAGTTTTACCGATCAGCCCCAGCATTTT. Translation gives CASSFTDQPQHF.

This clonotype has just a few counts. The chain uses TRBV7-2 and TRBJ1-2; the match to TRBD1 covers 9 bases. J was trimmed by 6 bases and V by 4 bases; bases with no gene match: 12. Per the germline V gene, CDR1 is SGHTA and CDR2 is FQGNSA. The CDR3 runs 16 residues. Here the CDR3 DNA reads TGTGCCAGCAGCTCTTCGAACCCCGGGACAGGGAATGGCTACACCTTC. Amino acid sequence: CASSSSNPGTGNGYTF.

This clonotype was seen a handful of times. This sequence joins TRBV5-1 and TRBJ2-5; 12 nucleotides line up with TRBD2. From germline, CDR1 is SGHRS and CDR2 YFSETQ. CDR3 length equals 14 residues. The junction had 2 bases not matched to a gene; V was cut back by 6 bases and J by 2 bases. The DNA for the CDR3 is TGCGCCAGCATGACTAGCGGGGGACAAGAGACCCAGTACTTC. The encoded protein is CASMTSGGQETQYF. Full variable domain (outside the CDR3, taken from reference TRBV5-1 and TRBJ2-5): KAGVTQTPRYLIKTRGQQVTLSCSPISGHRSVSWYQQTPGQGLQFLFEYFSETQRNKGNFPGRFSGRQFSNSRSEMNVSTLELGDSALYLCASMTSGGQETQYFGPGTRLLVL.

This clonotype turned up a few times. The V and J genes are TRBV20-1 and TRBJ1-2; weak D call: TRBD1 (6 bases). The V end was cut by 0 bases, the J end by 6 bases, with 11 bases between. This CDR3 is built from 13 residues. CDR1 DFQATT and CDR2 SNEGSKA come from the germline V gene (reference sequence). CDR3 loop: CSARDRAGDGYTF. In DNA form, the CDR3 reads TGCAGTGCTAGAGATCGGGCAGGGGATGGCTACACCTTC.

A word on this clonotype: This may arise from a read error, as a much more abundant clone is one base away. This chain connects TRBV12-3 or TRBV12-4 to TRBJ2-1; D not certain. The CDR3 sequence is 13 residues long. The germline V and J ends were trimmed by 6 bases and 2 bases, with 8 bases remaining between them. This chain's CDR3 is CASRVGTYNEQFF. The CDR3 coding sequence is TGTGCCAGCAGGGTGGGCACCTACAATGAGCAGTTCTTC.

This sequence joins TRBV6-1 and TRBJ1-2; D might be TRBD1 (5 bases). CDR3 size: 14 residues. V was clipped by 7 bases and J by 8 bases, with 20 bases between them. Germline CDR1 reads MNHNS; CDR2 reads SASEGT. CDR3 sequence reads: CASKDPGTPTGYTF. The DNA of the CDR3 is TGTGCCAGCAAAGACCCCGGGACCCCTACCGGCTACACCTTC.

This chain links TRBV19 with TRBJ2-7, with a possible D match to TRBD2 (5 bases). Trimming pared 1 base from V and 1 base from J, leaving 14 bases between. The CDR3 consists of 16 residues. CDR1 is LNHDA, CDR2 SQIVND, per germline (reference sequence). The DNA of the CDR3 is TGTGCCAGTAGTATAGCCGGGGTTCGGTATTCCTACGAGCAGTACTTC. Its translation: CASSIAGVRYSYEQYF.

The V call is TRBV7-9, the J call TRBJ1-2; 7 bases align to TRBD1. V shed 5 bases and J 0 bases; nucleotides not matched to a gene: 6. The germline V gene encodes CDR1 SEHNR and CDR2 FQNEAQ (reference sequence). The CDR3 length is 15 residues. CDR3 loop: CASSPSGGSNYGYTF. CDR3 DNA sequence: TGTGCCAGCAGCCCCTCAGGGGGTTCTAACTATGGCTACACCTTC.

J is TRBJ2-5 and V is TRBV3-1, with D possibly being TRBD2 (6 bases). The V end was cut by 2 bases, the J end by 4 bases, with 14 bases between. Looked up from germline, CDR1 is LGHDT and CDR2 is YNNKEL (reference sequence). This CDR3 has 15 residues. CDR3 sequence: CASSQLVGAGETQYF. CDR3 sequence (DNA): TGTGCCAGCAGCCAACTGGTGGGAGCGGGAGAGACCCAGTACTTC.

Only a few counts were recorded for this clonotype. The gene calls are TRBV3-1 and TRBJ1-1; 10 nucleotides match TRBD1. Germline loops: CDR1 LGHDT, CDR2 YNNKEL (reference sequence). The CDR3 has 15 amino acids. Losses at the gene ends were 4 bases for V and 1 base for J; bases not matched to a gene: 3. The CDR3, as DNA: TGTGCCAGCAGCCCGGACAGGGGGAAGAACACTGAAGCTTTCTTT. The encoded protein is CASSPDRGKNTEAFF.

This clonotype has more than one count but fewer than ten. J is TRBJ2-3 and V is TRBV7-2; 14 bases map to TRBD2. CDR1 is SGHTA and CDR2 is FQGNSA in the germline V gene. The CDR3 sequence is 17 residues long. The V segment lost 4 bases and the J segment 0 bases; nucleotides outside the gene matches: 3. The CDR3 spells CASSWTSGGSSTDTQYF. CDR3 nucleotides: TGTGCCAGCAGCTGGACTAGCGGGGGGTCTAGCACAGATACGCAGTATTTT.

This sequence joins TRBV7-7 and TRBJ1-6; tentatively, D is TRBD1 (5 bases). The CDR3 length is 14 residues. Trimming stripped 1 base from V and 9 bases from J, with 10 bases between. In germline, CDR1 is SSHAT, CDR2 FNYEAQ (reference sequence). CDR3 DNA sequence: TGTGCCAGCAGCTTAGGTAGCGGGGGTTCACCCCTCCACTTT. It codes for CASSLGSGGSPLHF.

CDR3 region: CASSQDASGRRNEQYF. DNA of the CDR3: TGCGCCAGCAGCCAAGACGCTAGCGGGAGGCGGAACGAGCAGTACTTC. The rearrangement joins TRBV4-1 to TRBJ2-7, with 11 bases aligning to TRBD2. The CDR3 is made up of 16 amino acids. Germline loops: CDR1 MGHRA, CDR2 YSYEKL. V gave up 0 bases and J gave up 5 bases; unmatched junction bases: 6.

CDR3 nucleotide sequence: TGCGCCAGCAGCGCAAGACAGGACCAAGAGACCCAGTACTTC. Protein sequence: CASSARQDQETQYF. The gene calls are TRBV5-1 and TRBJ2-5, with D perhaps TRBD1 (6 bases). Trimming pared 4 bases from V and 0 bases from J, leaving 10 bases between. Per germline, CDR1 SGHRS and CDR2 YFSETQ. There are 14 residues in the CDR3.

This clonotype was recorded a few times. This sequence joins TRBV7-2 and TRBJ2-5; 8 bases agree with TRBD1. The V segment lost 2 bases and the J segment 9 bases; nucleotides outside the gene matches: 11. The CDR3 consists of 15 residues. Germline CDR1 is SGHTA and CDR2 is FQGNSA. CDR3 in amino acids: CASSLRGTGPSPQYF. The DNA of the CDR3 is TGTGCCAGCAGCTTACGAGGGACAGGACCATCGCCCCAGTACTTC. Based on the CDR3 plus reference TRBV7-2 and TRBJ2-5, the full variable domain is GAGVSQSPSNKVTEKGKDVELRCDPISGHTALYWYRQSLGQGLEFLIYFQGNSAPDKSGLPSDRFSAERTGGSVSTLTIQRTQQEDSAVYLCASSLRGTGPSPQYFGPGTRLLVL.